This TCR beta chain emerged from a study of blood T cell repertoires in COVID-19. Here immunoSEQ multiplex PCR was the method, and the copy in TCRdb shows in-frame clones only, minus some. This table holds some 400,000 clones, roughly nine tenths found once. Germline CDR1 and CDR2: LGHDT and YNNKEL (reference sequence). The CDR3 loop spans 16 amino acids. With 3 bases clipped from V and 4 bases from J, the junction kept 5 bases outside the gene matches. The sample taken for sequencing was PBMCs or T cells enriched from blood (not recorded which). The source is a young man who had recovered from COVID-19. J is TRBJ2-1 and V is TRBV3-1 (or the pseudogene TRBV3-2); 11 bases agree with TRBD2. The CDR3 spells CASSHSGTSGYNEQFF. The CDR3 DNA reads TGTGCCAGCAGCCACTCCGGGACTAGCGGATACAATGAGCAGTTCTTC.